This TCR beta chain was captured by sequencing in a study of T cell repertoires in cytomegalovirus infection. A single record per CDR3 protein comes from TCRdb applying MiXCR to the reads. The sample includes 200,000 to 250,000 distinct CDR3 sequences, about 20% seen only once; the top ten take 18%. Trimming pared 3 bases from V and 2 bases from J, leaving 11 bases between. The germline V gene has CDR1 SGHRS and CDR2 YFSETQ. The CDR3 spans 14 residues. J is TRBJ1-1 and V is TRBV5-1, with D uncertain. The sequenced sample was CD8+ T cells from PBMCs. The sequence came from a human donor in good health (CMV status not recorded). Some clones in this sample may be carry-over from other donors' samples. The CDR3 region is CASSWVGENTEAFF. The CDR3 DNA reads TGCGCCAGCAGCTGGGTAGGAGAAAACACTGAAGCTTTCTTT.